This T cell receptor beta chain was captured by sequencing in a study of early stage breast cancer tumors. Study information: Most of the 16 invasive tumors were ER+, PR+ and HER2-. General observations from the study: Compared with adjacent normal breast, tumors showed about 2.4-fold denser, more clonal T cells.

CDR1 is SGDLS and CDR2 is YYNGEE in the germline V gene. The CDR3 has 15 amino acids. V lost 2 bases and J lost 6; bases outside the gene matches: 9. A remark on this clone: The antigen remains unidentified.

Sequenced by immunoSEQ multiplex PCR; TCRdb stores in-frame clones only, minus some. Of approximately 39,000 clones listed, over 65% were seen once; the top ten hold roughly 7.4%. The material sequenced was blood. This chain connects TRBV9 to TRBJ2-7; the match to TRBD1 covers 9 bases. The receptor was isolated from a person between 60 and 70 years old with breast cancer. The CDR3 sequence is CASSVKGQGISEQYF. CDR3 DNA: TGTGCCAGCAGCGTGAAAGGACAGGGGATTTCCGAGCAGTACTTC.